The 2 T cell receptor beta chains in this list originate from one sample, sequenced in a study of T-cell reconstitution after alpha-beta-depleted transplantation in children (dated by TCRdb to 2015 to 2016). The time point label corresponds to: day 60 (about 2 months) after transplantation. Read against the paper, the sample's treatment or condition label means: allogeneic hematopoietic cell transplantation with graft depleted of TCRalphabeta T cells and CD19 B cells. Library preparation was by PCR. Sequencing instrument: Illumina HiSeq 2500. TCR libraries were prepared with molecular barcoding, using unique molecular identifiers to normalize TCRbeta repertoire quantification. TCRdb reprocessed the public reads (quality trimming at Q25 with fastp, clone calling with MiXCR) and kept in-frame beta chains. Duplicate CDR3 protein sequences are folded into a single record with the most common DNA and genes. The sample table lists 85,000 to 120,000 distinct CDR3 sequences, 6% of them with a count of one. The ten largest clonotypes hold 6.1% of the sample.

The specimen comprised PBMCs, mostly from graft donor cells, sampled 60 days after TCRalphabeta/CD19-depleted stem cell transplant. The receptor source for this set is a female patient aged 2-9 years who had a stem cell transplant for Fanconi anemia, so the T cells may come from the graft donor.

The V and J genes are TRBV29-1 and TRBJ1-1, with D hard to call. Trimming stripped 1 base from V and 1 base from J, with 10 bases between. From germline, CDR1 is SQVTM and CDR2 ANQGSEA. The CDR3 consists of 14 residues. As DNA, the CDR3 is TGCAGCGTTGAAGGCTCAGTGTCGAACACTGAAGCTTTCTTT. Protein: CSVEGSVSNTEAFF.

This clonotype has more than one count but fewer than ten. This rearrangement joins TRBV3-1 to TRBJ2-3; the D gene is possibly TRBD2 (6 bases). Trimming shortened V by 0 bases and J by 2 bases, and 18 bases separated the two germline ends. The V gene's germline CDR1 is LGHDT and CDR2 YNNKEL (reference sequence). The CDR3 extends over 18 amino acids. DNA for the CDR3: TGTGCCAGCAGCCAAGAGGCGTCTAGCGTTATCTTCACAGATACGCAGTATTTT. This gives the protein CASSQEASSVIFTDTQYF.